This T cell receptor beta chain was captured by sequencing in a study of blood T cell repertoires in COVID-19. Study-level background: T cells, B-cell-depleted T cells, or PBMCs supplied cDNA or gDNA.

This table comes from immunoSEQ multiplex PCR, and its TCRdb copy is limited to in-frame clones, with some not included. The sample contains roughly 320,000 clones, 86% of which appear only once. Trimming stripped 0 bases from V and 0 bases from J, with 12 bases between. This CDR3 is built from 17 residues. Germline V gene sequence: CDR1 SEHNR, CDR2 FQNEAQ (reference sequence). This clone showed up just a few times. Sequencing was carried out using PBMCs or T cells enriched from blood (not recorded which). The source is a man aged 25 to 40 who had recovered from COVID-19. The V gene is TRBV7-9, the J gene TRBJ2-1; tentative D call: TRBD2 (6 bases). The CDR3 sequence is CASSLARGSSSYNEQFF. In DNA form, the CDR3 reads TGTGCCAGCAGCTTAGCGCGGGGCTCGAGCTCCTACAATGAGCAGTTCTTC. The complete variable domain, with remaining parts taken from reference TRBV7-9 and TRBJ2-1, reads DTGVSQNPRHKITKRGQNVTFRCDPISEHNRLYWYRQTLGQGPEFLTYFQNEAQLEKSRLLSDRFSAERPKGSFSTLEIQRTEQGDSAMYLCASSLARGSSSYNEQFFGPGTRLTVL.